This T cell receptor (beta chain) came from a study of metastatic and nonmetastatic thyroid tumors. In the study overall: Repertoires from blood and tumor or nodule tissue of malignant and benign thyroid patients were compared. Study-wide results and caveats: Compared with benign nodules, malignant thyroid tumors were reported to have significantly higher TCR beta diversity in both blood and tumor.

TCRdb reprocessed the PCR reads via MiXCR. The data hold around 20,000 clones, with 30% to 35% observed a single time. All patients were treatment-naive before thyroid surgery. V was shortened by 3 bases and J by 6 bases, with 12 bases between the two germline ends. Germline V lookup: CDR1 MDHEN, CDR2 SYDVKM. The CDR3 runs to 15 residues. In this sample, this clone turned up a few times. Its target is unknown. This sequence joins TRBV28 and TRBJ1-6; perhaps TRBD1 as D (6 bases). This TCR was recovered from a female donor with papillary thyroid cancer or a benign thyroid nodule (not recorded which). Some clones in this sample may be carry-over from other donors' samples. Sequenced input: adjacent normal tissue. CDR3 residues: CASSFGGGVNSPLHF. The CDR3 DNA reads as TGTGCCAGCAGTTTCGGGGGGGGCGTTAATTCACCCCTCCACTTT.